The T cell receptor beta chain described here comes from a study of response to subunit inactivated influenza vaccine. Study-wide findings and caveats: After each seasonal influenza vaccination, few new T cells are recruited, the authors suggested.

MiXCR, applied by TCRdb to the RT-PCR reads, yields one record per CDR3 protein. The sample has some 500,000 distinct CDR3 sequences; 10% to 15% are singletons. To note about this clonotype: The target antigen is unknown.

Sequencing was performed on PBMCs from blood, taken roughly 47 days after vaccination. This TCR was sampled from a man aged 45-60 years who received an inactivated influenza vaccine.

The CDR3 sequence: CASSPDSKAYEQYF. The CDR3 nucleotides are TGCGCCAGCAGCCCGGACTCGAAAGCCTACGAGCAGTACTTC. This chain connects TRBV5-1 to TRBJ2-7; a weak D match, TRBD2 (5 bases). V lost 4 bases and J 2 bases, leaving 13 bases between the germline ends. The CDR3 length is 14 residues. Germline V gene lookup returns CDR1 SGHRS and CDR2 YFSETQ.